This entry concerns a single T cell receptor gamma chain. Its antigen is unidentified. These data belong to a study of gamma delta lymphoproliferative disorders and STAT genes. Study at large: The EuroClonality-NGS protocol was used to prepare delta libraries. The study's findings and limits: Nearly all major patient gamma and delta clonotypes were public; only a couple of gamma clonotypes were disease-private. Public or private status of leukemic clones needs confirmation. Leukemic cells skewed toward terminal effectors, unlike likely varied control T cells.

TCRdb processed the multiplex PCR reads again with the CATT caller. The sample yields just over 750 gamma-chain clones, 25% to 30% seen once. PBMCs from patients and controls supplied the genomic DNA for sequencing. V lost 8 bases, J lost 7 bases, and 5 bases stayed unmatched. Germline loops: CDR1 VENAVY, CDR2 YDSYNSRV. The CDR3 is 10 residues long. Material: blood. V gene TRGV8 combines with J gene TRGJ1 or TRGJ2. The J gene, left out of TCRdb, was set here by checking the DNA against germline. The sequence derives from a human donor in good health. This CDR3 reads CATLGYKKLF. The CDR3 region has the DNA TGTGCCACCTTAGGGTATAAGAAACTCTTT.